This T cell receptor beta chain was identified in a study of shared clonotypes between healthy human individuals. Study overall: Samples came from two female and a few male donors aged 18 to 49.

The protocol was immunoSEQ multiplex PCR, while the TCRdb copy is restricted to in-frame clones and leaves out a portion. The sample carries about 1 million clones, approximately 68% recorded once. The CDR3 is 14 amino acids. CDR1 is ENHRY and CDR2 is SYGVKD in the germline V gene. V lost 10 bases and J lost 5; bases outside the gene matches: 14. The sequencing input was memory CD4+ T cells sorted from blood. Described subset: CD45RA-negative fraction. The receptor comes from a man between 18 and 29 years old in good health. The V call is TRBV10-3, the J call TRBJ2-7; 7 bases are shared with TRBD1. The CDR3 nucleotides read TGTGCCACCAAGACAGGGCCCAGTGAAGACGAGCAGTACTTC. This translates into CATKTGPSEDEQYF.